One sample yielded the 5 T cell receptor beta chains listed below, sequenced in a study of regulatory T cells in long-lasting Graves disease. Sequencing libraries for TCR beta were prepared with iRepertoire HTBI primers and Arm-PCR of CDR3 regions. MiXCR was run by TCRdb on the multiplex PCR reads, yielding one entry per CDR3 protein. The sample has about 360,000 distinct CDR3 sequences, around 15% seen once. Time point specified: newly diagnosed GD, antithyroid drugs for less than 3 months. PBMCs were the source of the RNA used for TCR sequencing. This sample was shared with a second study, whose subject was T cells in Graves' hyperthyroidism and ophthalmopathy.

The starting material was peripheral blood mononuclear cells (PBMCs), obtained at new diagnosis, from a patient treated with antithyroid drugs. Receptors were obtained from a woman in her late teens or twenties with Graves disease.

This clonotype was seen ten or more times. The chain recombines TRBV12-3 or TRBV12-4 with TRBJ1-1; 11 nucleotides line up with TRBD1. This CDR3 region has 14 residues. With V trimmed by 6 bases and J by 6 bases, 6 bases remained unmatched. In nucleotides, the CDR3 is TGTGCCAGCAGCTCTAGGACAGGGGGCCCTGAAGCTTTCTTT. Amino acid sequence: CASSSRTGGPEAFF.

The V call is TRBV12-3 or TRBV12-4, the J call TRBJ2-7; the D is unclear. Trimming left V 2 bases short and J 2 bases short, with 7 bases between. CDR3 length: 13 residues. Here the CDR3 DNA reads TGTGCCAGCAGTTTAAAACAAACCTACGAGCAGTACTTC. As protein: CASSLKQTYEQYF.

The rearrangement joins TRBV9 to TRBJ2-3; either TRBD1 or TRBD2 may fit D (5 bases each). Germline V gene data show CDR1 as SGDLS and CDR2 as YYNGEE. The CDR3 covers 14 residues. V was clipped by 0 bases and J by 8 bases, with 13 bases between them. The CDR3 sequence is CASSVATGGGTQYF. The CDR3 nucleotides read TGTGCCAGCAGCGTAGCTACTGGTGGGGGTACGCAGTATTTT.

This clonotype was found many times. This rearrangement joins TRBV28 to TRBJ2-1; 10 bases are a match to TRBD2. This CDR3 is 22 amino acids long. After removal of 6 bases from V and 0 bases from J, the junction contained 23 bases not matched to a gene. The germline CDR1 and CDR2 sequences are MDHEN and SYDVKM. The CDR3 DNA is TGTGCCAGCAGCTCCGAGGCGGGACACTTCCTAGCGGGGGAATTCTCCTACAATGAGCAGTTCTTC. Its translation is CASSSEAGHFLAGEFSYNEQFF. The full variable domain, its missing parts supplied by reference TRBV28 and TRBJ2-1, is DVKVTQSSRYLVKRTGEKVFLECVQDMDHENMFWYRQDPGLGLRLIYFSYDVKMKEKGDIPEGYSVSREKKERFSLILESASTNQTSMYLCASSSEAGHFLAGEFSYNEQFFGPGTRLTVL.

This clonotype has a count of ten or more. The chain employs TRBV2 and TRBJ2-5, with 13 bases aligning to TRBD2. The CDR3 has 15 residues. Losses at the gene ends were 5 bases for V and 2 bases for J; bases not matched to a gene: 2. Per the germline V gene, CDR1 is SNHLY and CDR2 is FYNNEI. DNA of the CDR3: TGTGCCAGCAGTAGACTAGCGGGGGGACAAGAGACCCAGTACTTC. Its translation is CASSRLAGGQETQYF.